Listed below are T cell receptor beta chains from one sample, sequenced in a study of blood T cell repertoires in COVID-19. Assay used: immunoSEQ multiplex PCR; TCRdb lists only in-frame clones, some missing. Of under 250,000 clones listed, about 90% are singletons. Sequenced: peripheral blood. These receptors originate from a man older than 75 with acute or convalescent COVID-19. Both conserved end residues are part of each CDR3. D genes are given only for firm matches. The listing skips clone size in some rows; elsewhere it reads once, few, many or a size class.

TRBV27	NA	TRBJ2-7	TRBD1	TGTGCCAGCAGCCTCCCGGGACAGTATCCCTACGAGCAGTACTTC	CASSLPGQYPYEQYF
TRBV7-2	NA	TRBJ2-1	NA	TGTGCCAGCAGCTTTCAATCCCCGGGGAATGAGCAGTTCTTC	CASSFQSPGNEQFF
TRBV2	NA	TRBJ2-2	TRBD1	TGTGCCAGCAGTGGCGGGACAGGGGGCTCGATTTCGAGCACCGGGGAGCTGTTTTTT	CASSGGTGGSISSTGELFF
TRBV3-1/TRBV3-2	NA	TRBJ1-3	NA	TGTGCCAGCAGCCCATCCCTTCTTGGGCCGTGGGGAAACACCATATATTTT	CASSPSLLGPWGNTIYF
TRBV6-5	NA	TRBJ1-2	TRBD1	TGTGCCAGCAGTTTACAGGGGCTTACCAACTATGGCTACACCTTC	CASSLQGLTNYGYTF
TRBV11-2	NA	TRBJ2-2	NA	TGTGCCAGCAGCTCCGGGTTTACCGGGGAGCTGTTTTTT	CASSSGFTGELFF
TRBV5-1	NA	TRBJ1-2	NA	TGCGCCAGCAGCTTGGCCGTCGACAGCTATGGCTACACCTTC	CASSLAVDSYGYTF
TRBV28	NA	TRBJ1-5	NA	TGTGCCAGCAGTTTACCCTCGACAGGAGCTTATAGCAATCAGCCCCAGCATTTT	CASSLPSTGAYSNQPQHF
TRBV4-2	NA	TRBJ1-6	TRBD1	TGTGCCAGCAGCCCCAGACAGGGGGCCCTTAATTCACCCCTCCACTTT	CASSPRQGALNSPLHF
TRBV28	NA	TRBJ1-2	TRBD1	TGTGCCAGCACCTTCGTCAGGGGGGACTATGGCTACACCTTC	CASTFVRGDYGYTF
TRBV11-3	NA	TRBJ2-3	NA	TGTGCCAGCAGCGGTCAGGGGGGTACAGATACGCAGTATTTT	CASSGQGGTDTQYF
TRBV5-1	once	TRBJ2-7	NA	TGCGCCAGCAGCTTGGGCCTGAGCTCCTACGAGCAGTACTTC	CASSLGLSSYEQYF